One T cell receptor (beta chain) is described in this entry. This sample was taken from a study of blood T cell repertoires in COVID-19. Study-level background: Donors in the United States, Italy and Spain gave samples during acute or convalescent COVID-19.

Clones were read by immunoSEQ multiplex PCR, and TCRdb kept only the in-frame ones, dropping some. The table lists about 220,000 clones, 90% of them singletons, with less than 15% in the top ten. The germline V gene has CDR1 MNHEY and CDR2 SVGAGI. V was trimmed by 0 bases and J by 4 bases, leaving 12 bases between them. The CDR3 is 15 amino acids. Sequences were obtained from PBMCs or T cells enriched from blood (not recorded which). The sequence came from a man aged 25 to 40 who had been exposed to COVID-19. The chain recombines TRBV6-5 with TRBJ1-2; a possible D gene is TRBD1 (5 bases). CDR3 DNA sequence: TGTGCCAGCAGTTACTCGAAGGGAGGGGTCTATGGCTACACCTTC. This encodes CASSYSKGGVYGYTF.